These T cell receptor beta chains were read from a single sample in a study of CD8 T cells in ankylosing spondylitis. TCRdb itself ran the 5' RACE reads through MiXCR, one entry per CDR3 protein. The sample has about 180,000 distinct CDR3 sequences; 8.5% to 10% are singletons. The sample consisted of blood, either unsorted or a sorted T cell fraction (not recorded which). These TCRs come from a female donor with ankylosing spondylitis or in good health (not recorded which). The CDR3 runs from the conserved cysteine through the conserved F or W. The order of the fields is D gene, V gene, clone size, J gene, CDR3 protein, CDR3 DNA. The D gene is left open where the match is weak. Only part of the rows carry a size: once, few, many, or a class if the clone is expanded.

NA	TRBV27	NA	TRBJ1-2	CASRKLTGGNYGYTF	TGTGCCAGCCGAAAACTGACGGGGGGTAACTATGGCTACACCTTC
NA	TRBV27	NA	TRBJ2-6	CASSISGANVLTF	TGTGCCAGCAGTATCTCTGGGGCCAACGTCCTGACTTTC
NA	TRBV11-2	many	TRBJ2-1	CASSRLLSYNEQFF	TGTGCCAGCAGCAGACTTCTTTCCTACAATGAGCAGTTCTTC
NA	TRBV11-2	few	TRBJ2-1	CASSTGAEQFF	TGTGCCAGCAGCACCGGGGCTGAGCAGTTCTTC
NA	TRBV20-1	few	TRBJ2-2	CSARGGDTGELFF	TGCAGTGCCCGAGGGGGGGACACCGGGGAGCTGTTTTTT
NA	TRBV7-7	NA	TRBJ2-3	CASSLGGASETDTQYF	TGTGCTAGCAGCTTAGGAGGGGCTAGCGAAACAGATACGCAGTATTTT
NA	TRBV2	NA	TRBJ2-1	CASIPTRETPNF	TGTGCCAGCATCCCAACCCGGGAGACTCCTAACTTC
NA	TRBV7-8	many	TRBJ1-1	CASSPQPGRINTEAFF	TGTGCCAGCAGCCCCCAACCGGGACGGATAAACACTGAAGCTTTCTTT
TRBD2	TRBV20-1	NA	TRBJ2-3	CSARRGRALTDTQYF	TGCAGTGCTAGACGGGGGAGGGCCCTCACAGATACGCAGTATTTT
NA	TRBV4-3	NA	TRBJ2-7	CASSQAGRSSYEQYF	TGCGCCAGCAGCCAAGCAGGAAGGAGCTCCTACGAGCAGTACTTC
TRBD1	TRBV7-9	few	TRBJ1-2	CASSSGGQGLGYTF	TGTGCCAGCAGCTCGGGGGGACAGGGGCTTGGCTACACCTTC
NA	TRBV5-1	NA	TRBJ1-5	CASSFNGVDHQPQHF	TGCGCCAGCAGCTTTAATGGGGTCGATCATCAGCCCCAGCATTTT
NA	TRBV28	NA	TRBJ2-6	CASSLNRDGANVLTF	TGTGCCAGCAGTTTAAACAGAGACGGGGCCAACGTCCTGACTTTC
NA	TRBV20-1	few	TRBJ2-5	CSGGRDQETQYF	TGCAGTGGAGGCCGGGACCAAGAGACCCAGTACTTC
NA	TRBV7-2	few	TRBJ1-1	CASSLVTEEAFF	TGTGCCAGCAGCTTAGTAACCGAGGAAGCTTTCTTT
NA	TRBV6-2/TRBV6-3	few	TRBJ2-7	CASSPWGEQYF	TGTGCCAGCAGCCCCTGGGGCGAGCAGTACTTC
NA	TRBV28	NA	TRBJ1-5	CASTTPSGNQPQHF	TGTGCCAGCACAACCCCCTCGGGCAATCAGCCCCAGCATTTT
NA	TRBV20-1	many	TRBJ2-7	CSARDMKGLPYEQYF	TGCAGTGCTAGAGATATGAAGGGACTTCCCTACGAGCAGTACTTC
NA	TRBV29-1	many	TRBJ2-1	CSVEVGGHEQFF	TGCAGCGTTGAAGTCGGAGGACATGAGCAGTTCTTC
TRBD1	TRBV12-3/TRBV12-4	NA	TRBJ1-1	CASSLTVTGANTEAFF	TGTGCCAGCAGTTTAACCGTTACAGGGGCGAACACTGAAGCTTTCTTT
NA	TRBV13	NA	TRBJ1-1	CASSRAGNTEAFF	TGTGCCAGCAGCCGGGCCGGGAACACTGAAGCTTTCTTT
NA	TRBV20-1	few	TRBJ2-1	CSARPTWELPNGRVTDEQFF	TGCAGTGCTAGACCGACATGGGAACTTCCAAACGGCCGGGTTACCGATGAGCAGTTCTTC
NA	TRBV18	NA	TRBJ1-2	CASSLPEQAVGYTF	TGTGCCAGCTCACTACCGGAACAGGCGGTGGGCTACACCTTC
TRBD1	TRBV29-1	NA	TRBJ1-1	CSAQGAPRNTEAFF	TGCAGCGCGCAGGGGGCGCCGAGGAACACTGAAGCTTTCTTT
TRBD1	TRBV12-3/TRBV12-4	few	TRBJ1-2	CASSPTGQYGYTF	TGTGCCAGCAGCCCGACAGGGCAATATGGCTACACCTTC
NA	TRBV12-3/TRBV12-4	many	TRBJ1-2	CASTLAREGYGYTF	TGTGCCAGCACCCTGGCGAGGGAAGGCTATGGCTACACCTTC
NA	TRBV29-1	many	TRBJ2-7	CSVSGPSSYEQYF	TGCAGCGTTTCCGGACCTAGCTCCTACGAGCAGTACTTC
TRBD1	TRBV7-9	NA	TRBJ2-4	CASSRGQGSANIQYF	TGTGCCAGCAGCCGTGGACAGGGATCAGCCAACATTCAGTACTTC
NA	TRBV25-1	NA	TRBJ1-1	CASSPSPGLTEAFF	TGTGCCAGCAGCCCAAGCCCGGGCCTCACTGAAGCTTTCTTT
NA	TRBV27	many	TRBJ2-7	CASGGGRSYEQYF	TGTGCCAGCGGGGGCGGGAGATCCTACGAGCAGTACTTC
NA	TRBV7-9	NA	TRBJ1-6	CASSSVGDPLPLRF	TGTGCCAGCAGCTCCGTGGGGGACCCTCTACCCCTCCGCTTT
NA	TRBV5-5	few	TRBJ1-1	CASSLGMGGWNTEAFF	TGTGCCAGCAGCTTGGGGATGGGGGGGTGGAACACTGAAGCTTTCTTT
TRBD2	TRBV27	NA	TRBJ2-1	CATNLGTRPYNEQFF	TGTGCCACCAACCTGGGGACTAGGCCCTACAATGAGCAGTTCTTC
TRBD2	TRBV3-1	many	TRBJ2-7	CASSPGLAGPTQYF	TGTGCCAGCAGCCCCGGACTAGCGGGCCCCACGCAGTACTTC
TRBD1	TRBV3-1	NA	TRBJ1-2	CASSQEYEVFWGRGQGTQRTF	TGTGCCAGCAGCCAAGAGTATGAGGTCTTTTGGGGCCGGGGACAGGGTACCCAGAGAACCTTC
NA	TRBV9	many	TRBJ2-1	CASSVAGNEQFF	TGTGCCAGCAGCGTAGCCGGCAATGAGCAGTTCTTC
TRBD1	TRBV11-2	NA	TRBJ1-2	CASSLEGTGVGYTF	TGTGCCAGCAGCTTAGAGGGGACAGGGGTTGGCTACACCTTC
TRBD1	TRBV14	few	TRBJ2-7	CASSPGTGFGYEQYF	TGTGCCAGCAGCCCCGGGACAGGATTTGGCTACGAGCAGTACTTC
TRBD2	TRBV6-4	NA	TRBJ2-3	CAISSGLAGVHHYLDTQYF	TGTGCCATCAGCTCGGGACTAGCGGGGGTACACCATTACTTAGATACGCAGTATTTT
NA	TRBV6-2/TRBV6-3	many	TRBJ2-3	CASSYSRLAGRILQLSTDTQYF	TGTGCCAGCAGTTACTCGAGGCTAGCCGGGAGAATCTTACAACTTAGCACAGATACGCAGTATTTT
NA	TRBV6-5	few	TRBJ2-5	CASSYPGNQGTQYF	TGTGCCAGCAGTTACCCGGGGAATCAAGGGACCCAGTACTTC
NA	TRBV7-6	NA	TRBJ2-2	CASSDRSGPTGELFF	TGTGCCAGCAGCGACCGTTCCGGACCCACCGGGGAGCTGTTTTTT
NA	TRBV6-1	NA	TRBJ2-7	CASKIPGRDNEQYF	TGTGCCAGCAAAATTCCGGGCCGAGACAACGAGCAGTACTTC
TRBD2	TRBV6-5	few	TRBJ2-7	CASSYTGLARYEQYF	TGTGCCAGCAGTTACACGGGACTAGCGAGGTACGAGCAGTACTTC
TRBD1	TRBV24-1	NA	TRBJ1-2	CATSDRGQAHGYTF	TGTGCCACCAGTGACAGGGGACAGGCACATGGCTACACCTTC
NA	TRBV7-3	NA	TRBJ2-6	CASSFGDSGANVLTF	TGTGCCAGCAGCTTCGGGGACTCTGGGGCCAACGTCCTGACTTTC
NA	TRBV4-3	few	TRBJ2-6	CASSQDVLSGANVLTF	TGCGCCAGCAGCCAAGATGTACTATCTGGGGCCAACGTCCTGACTTTC
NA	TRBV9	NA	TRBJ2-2	CASSVGPLEGGLFF	TGTGCCAGCAGCGTAGGCCCCCTAGAGGGGGGGCTGTTTTTT
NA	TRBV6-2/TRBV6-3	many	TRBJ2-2	CASSESTGELFF	TGTGCCAGCTCTGAGAGTACCGGGGAGCTGTTTTTT
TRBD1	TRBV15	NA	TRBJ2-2	CATSETGPLVNTGELFF	TGTGCCACCAGCGAGACAGGGCCTCTCGTGAACACCGGGGAGCTGTTTTTT
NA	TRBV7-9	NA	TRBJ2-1	CASSPGPGDEQFF	TGTGCCAGCAGCCCGGGCCCAGGGGATGAGCAGTTCTTC
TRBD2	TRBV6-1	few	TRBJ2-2	CASRPGGGNTGELFF	TGTGCCAGCAGGCCGGGGGGAGGGAACACCGGGGAGCTGTTTTTT
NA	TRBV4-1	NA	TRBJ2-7	CASSPRTVSSYEQYF	TGCGCCAGCAGCCCGCGGACGGTTAGCTCCTACGAGCAGTACTTC
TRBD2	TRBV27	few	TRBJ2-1	CATLSGTSGLNEQFF	TGTGCCACCCTTTCGGGGACTAGCGGGCTAAATGAGCAGTTCTTC
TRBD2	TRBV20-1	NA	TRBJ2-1	CSASTSGGYNEQFF	TGCAGTGCTTCGACTAGCGGGGGGTACAATGAGCAGTTCTTC
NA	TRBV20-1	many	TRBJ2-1	CSAKWLGTRNEQFF	TGCAGTGCTAAGTGGCTGGGGACACGGAATGAGCAGTTCTTC
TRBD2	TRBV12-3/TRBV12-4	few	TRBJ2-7	CASSFVAGYEQYF	TGTGCCAGCAGTTTTGTAGCGGGATACGAGCAGTACTTC
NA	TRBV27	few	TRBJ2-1	CASIRGGGYNEQFF	TGTGCCAGCATCAGGGGAGGGGGCTACAATGAGCAGTTCTTC
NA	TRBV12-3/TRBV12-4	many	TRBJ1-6	CASSLAGQPLSPLHF	TGTGCCAGCAGTTTAGCTGGACAACCCTTATCACCCCTCCACTTT
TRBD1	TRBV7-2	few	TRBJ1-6	CASSPSPGQGRSPLHF	TGTGCCAGCAGCCCATCCCCGGGACAGGGCAGGTCACCCCTCCACTTT